The 4 T cell receptor beta chains in this list originate from one sample, sequenced in a study of T cells in localized non-small cell lung cancer. Assay used: immunoSEQ multiplex PCR; TCRdb lists only in-frame clones, some missing. This sample yields 45,000 to 65,000 clones, of which roughly 90% are seen a single time; about 20% belongs to the top ten. The starting material was peripheral blood, obtained before any cancer treatment. The receptors derive from a man aged 40-75 years with stage I squamous cell lung carcinoma.

The chain carries TRBV6-5 and TRBJ2-7; D possibly uses TRBD1 or TRBD2 (7 bases each). CDR1 is MNHEY and CDR2 is SVGAGI in the germline V gene. The CDR3 is 13 amino acids. V lost 7 bases, J lost 4 bases, and 14 bases lay in between. CDR3 nucleotides: TGTGCCAGCATGGGGAGGGGGCAGTACGAGCAGTACTTC. Its translation is CASMGRGQYEQYF.

The V and J genes are TRBV5-5 and TRBJ1-5; unclear D gene. Germline-derived CDR1 and CDR2 are SGHKS and YYEKEE (reference sequence). The CDR3 has 14 amino acids. Trimming removed 3 bases from V and 5 bases from J, with 12 bases in between. CDR3 in amino acids: CASSWGVGDQPQHF. DNA for the CDR3: TGTGCCAGCAGCTGGGGAGTTGGGGATCAGCCCCAGCATTTT. The full variable domain, its missing parts supplied by reference TRBV5-5 and TRBJ1-5, is DAGVTQSPTHLIKTRGQQVTLRCSPISGHKSVSWYQQVLGQGPQFIFQYYEKEERGRGNFPDRFSARQFPNYSSELNVNALLLGDSALYLCASSWGVGDQPQHFGDGTRLSIL.

The rearrangement joins TRBV9 to TRBJ2-2; 11 nucleotides match TRBD1. This CDR3 contains 15 residues. Germline V gene data show CDR1 as SGDLS and CDR2 as YYNGEE. Losses at the gene ends were 4 bases for V and 7 bases for J; bases not matched to a gene: 6. The CDR3 DNA follows: TGTGCCAGCAGCCAAGGGACAGGGGGTTTCGGGGAGCTGTTTTTT. Translation gives CASSQGTGGFGELFF. The full variable domain, in which reference TRBV9 and TRBJ2-2 provide the parts outside the CDR3, is DSGVTQTPKHLITATGQRVTLRCSPRSGDLSVYWYQQSLDQGLQFLIQYYNGEERAKGNILERFSAQQFPDLHSELNLSSLELGDSALYFCASSQGTGGFGELFFGEGSRLTVL.

The J gene is TRBJ1-1, the V gene TRBV18; TRBD1 matches at 7 bases. CDR1 and CDR2 from the germline V gene are KGHSH and LQKENI. The CDR3 covers 13 residues. J was trimmed by 7 bases and V by 3 bases; bases with no gene match: 5. CDR3 sequence (DNA): TGTGCCAGCTCACCGGGCGGGACAGTTGAAGCTTTCTTT. Its translation is CASSPGGTVEAFF.